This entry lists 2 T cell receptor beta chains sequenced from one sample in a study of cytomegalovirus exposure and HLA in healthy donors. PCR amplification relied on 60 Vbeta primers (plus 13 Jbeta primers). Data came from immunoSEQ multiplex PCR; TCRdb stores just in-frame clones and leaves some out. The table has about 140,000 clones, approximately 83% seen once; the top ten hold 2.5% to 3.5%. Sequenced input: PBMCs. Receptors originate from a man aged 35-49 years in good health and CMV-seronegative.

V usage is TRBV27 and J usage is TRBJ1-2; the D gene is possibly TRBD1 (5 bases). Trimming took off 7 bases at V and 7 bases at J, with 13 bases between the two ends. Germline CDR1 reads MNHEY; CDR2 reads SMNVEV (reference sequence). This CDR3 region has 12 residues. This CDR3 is CASTYRPGGYTF. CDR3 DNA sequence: TGTGCCAGCACTTACAGGCCTGGTGGCTACACCTTC.

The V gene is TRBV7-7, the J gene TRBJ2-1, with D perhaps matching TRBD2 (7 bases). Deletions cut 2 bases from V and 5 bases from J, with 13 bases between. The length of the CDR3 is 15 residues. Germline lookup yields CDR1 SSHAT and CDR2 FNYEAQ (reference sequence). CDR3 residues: CASSLSGTPNNEQFF. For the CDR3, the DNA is TGTGCCAGCAGCTTAAGCGGGACACCGAACAATGAGCAGTTCTTC. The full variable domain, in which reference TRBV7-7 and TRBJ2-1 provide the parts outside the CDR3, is GAGVSQSPRYKVTKRGQDVTLRCDPISSHATLYWYQQALGQGPEFLTYFNYEAQPDKSGLPSDRFSAERPEGSISTLTIQRTEQRDSAMYRCASSLSGTPNNEQFFGPGTRLTVL.